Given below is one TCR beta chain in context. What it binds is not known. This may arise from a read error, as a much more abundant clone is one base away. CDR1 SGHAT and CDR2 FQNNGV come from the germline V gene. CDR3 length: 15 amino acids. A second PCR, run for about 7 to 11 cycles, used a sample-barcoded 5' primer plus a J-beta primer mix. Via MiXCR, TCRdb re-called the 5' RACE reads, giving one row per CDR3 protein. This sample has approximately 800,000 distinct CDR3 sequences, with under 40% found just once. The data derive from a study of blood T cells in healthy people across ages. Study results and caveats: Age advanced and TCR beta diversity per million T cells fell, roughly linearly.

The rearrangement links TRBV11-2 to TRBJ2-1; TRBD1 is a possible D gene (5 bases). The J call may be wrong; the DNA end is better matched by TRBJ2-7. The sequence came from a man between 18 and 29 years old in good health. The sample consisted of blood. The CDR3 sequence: CASSPLDSTYNEQYF. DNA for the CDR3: TGTGCCAGCAGCCCCTTAGACAGCACCTACAATGAGCAGTACTTC.